The rows below give T cell receptor beta chains drawn from one sample of a study of T cell responses to AZD1222 COVID-19 vaccine. The data were produced by immunoSEQ multiplex PCR, yet TCRdb's version contains in-frame clones alone and is incomplete. The sample lists some 100,000 clones; just over 85% were seen once. Sequences were derived from peripheral blood, sampled on day 0 of AZD1222 vaccination. Receptor source: an adult in good health. Each CDR3 is given with its conserved first and last residue. Each record gives: J gene, V gene, clone size, D gene, CDR3 protein, CDR3 DNA. D genes are given only for firm matches. Rows give clone size only sometimes, using once, few, many, or a class for an expanded clone.

>TRBJ1-5|TRBV12-3/TRBV12-4|-|-
CASSTEGYQPQHF
TGTGCCAGCAGCACGGAGGGGTATCAGCCCCAGCATTTT
>TRBJ2-7|TRBV5-5|-|-
CATAIRAHLDEQYF
TGTGCCACGGCGATCAGGGCCCACCTCGACGAGCAGTACTTC
>TRBJ1-1|TRBV10-3|few|-
CAIRGRETEAFF
TGTGCCATCAGGGGGCGAGAGACTGAAGCTTTCTTT
>TRBJ2-5|TRBV10-2|-|TRBD2
CASAGVGETQYF
TGCGCCAGCGCGGGAGTTGGAGAGACCCAGTACTTC
>TRBJ2-7|TRBV5-1|-|-
CASTGTNYEQYF
TGCGCCAGTACAGGCACGAACTACGAGCAGTACTTC
>TRBJ1-1|TRBV7-2|once|-
CASMDRLNTEAFF
TGTGCCAGTATGGACAGATTGAACACTGAAGCTTTCTTT
>TRBJ1-2|TRBV7-2|-|-
CASSPRQVSGYTF
TGTGCCAGCAGCCCTCGACAGGTCTCTGGCTACACCTTC
>TRBJ2-7|TRBV7-2|-|TRBD2
CASRQTGTSGSSYEQYF
TGTGCCAGCAGACAGACCGGGACTAGCGGGAGCTCCTACGAGCAGTACTTC
>TRBJ1-1|TRBV10-3|many|TRBD1
CAISEDRAAEAFF
TGTGCCATCAGTGAAGACAGGGCAGCTGAAGCTTTCTTT
>TRBJ1-2|TRBV25-1|-|-
CASSEYGDLRYGYTF
TGTGCCAGCAGTGAATACGGGGATTTGAGGTATGGCTACACCTTC
>TRBJ2-2|TRBV7-3|-|TRBD1
CASSLDRGTGELFF
TGTGCCAGCAGCTTAGACAGGGGGACCGGGGAGCTGTTTTTT
>TRBJ2-7|TRBV7-2|-|-
CASSLAQAYTPNEQYF
TGTGCCAGCAGCTTAGCCCAGGCCTATACGCCAAACGAGCAGTACTTC
>TRBJ1-2|TRBV28|-|-
CASSFLSGSSYGYTF
TGTGCCAGCAGTTTTCTAAGCGGAAGCTCCTATGGCTACACCTTC
>TRBJ2-5|TRBV7-2|-|TRBD2
CASSLALLAEETQYF
TGTGCCAGCAGCTTAGCGCTACTAGCGGAAGAGACCCAGTACTTC
>TRBJ1-2|TRBV7-2|-|-
CASSYQRRYGYTF
TGTGCCAGCAGCTACCAAAGGAGGTATGGCTACACCTTC
>TRBJ2-5|TRBV5-1|-|-
CASSLAGSQETQYF
TGCGCCAGCAGCTTGGCCGGCAGCCAAGAGACCCAGTACTTC
>TRBJ1-2|TRBV28|-|-
CATRRGNHYGYTF
TGTGCCACTCGCCGGGGCAACCACTATGGCTACACCTTC
>TRBJ2-5|TRBV5-5|-|-
CASSLSQGEGETQYF
TGTGCCAGCAGCTTGTCCCAGGGGGAGGGCGAGACCCAGTACTTC
>TRBJ2-2|TRBV30|-|TRBD2
CAWSVRGTSGTGELFF
TGTGCCTGGAGTGTACGTGGGACTAGCGGCACCGGGGAGCTGTTTTTT
>TRBJ1-3|TRBV30|-|-
CACGPGGTIYF
TGTGCCTGTGGTCCGGGGGGTACCATATATTTT
>TRBJ2-5|TRBV5-5|-|-
CASSPYTPQETQYF
TGTGCCAGCAGCCCTTATACTCCCCAAGAGACCCAGTACTTC
>TRBJ1-4|TRBV2|-|-
CASSEAGVAGEKLFF
TGTGCCAGCAGTGAAGCAGGGGTAGCGGGGGAAAAACTGTTTTTT
>TRBJ1-1|TRBV5-6|-|-
CASRRGLDGGTEAFF
TGTGCCAGCAGACGAGGATTGGACGGGGGCACTGAAGCTTTCTTT
>TRBJ2-5|TRBV6-2/TRBV6-3|-|TRBD1
CASSYWDRDSQETQYF
TGTGCCAGCAGTTACTGGGACAGGGACTCCCAAGAGACCCAGTACTTC
>TRBJ1-4|TRBV4-3|once|TRBD1
CASSREPGQGGEKLFF
TGCGCCAGCAGCCGAGAACCGGGACAGGGAGGGGAAAAACTGTTTTTT
>TRBJ1-1|TRBV6-2/TRBV6-3|once|TRBD1
CASSTGTGAFF
TGTGCCAGCAGTACCGGGACAGGGGCTTTCTTT
>TRBJ1-6|TRBV28|once|-
CASSLPNSYNSPLHF
TGTGCCAGCAGTTTGCCTAACTCCTATAATTCACCCCTCCACTTT
>TRBJ2-2|TRBV11-2|once|-
CASSLSPVAGELFF
TGTGCCAGCAGCTTATCCCCGGTCGCCGGGGAGCTGTTTTTT